These 4 T cell receptor beta chains were sequenced from one sample in a study of cytomegalovirus exposure and HLA in healthy donors. PCR employed 60 Vbeta and 13 Jbeta primers. Profiling relied on immunoSEQ multiplex PCR, and the TCRdb table lists in-frame clones only, not all of them. This table holds about 74,000 clones. The sequenced material came from PBMCs. These receptors originate from a female donor in good health and CMV-seropositive.

V is TRBV4-1 and J is TRBJ2-5; TRBD2 matches 7 bases. With V trimmed by 0 bases and J by 1 base, 5 bases remained unmatched. The length of the CDR3 is 16 residues. Looked up from germline, CDR1 is MGHRA and CDR2 is YSYEKL. The CDR3 loop reads CASSQEGSSGQETQYF. Written as DNA, the CDR3 is TGCGCCAGCAGCCAAGAAGGTTCTAGCGGCCAAGAGACCCAGTACTTC.

The rearrangement joins TRBV19 to TRBJ1-5, with a possible D match to TRBD1 (6 bases). The germline V gene encodes CDR1 LNHDA and CDR2 SQIVND (reference sequence). The CDR3 extends over 16 amino acids. Trimming stripped 9 bases from V and 5 bases from J, with 23 bases between. The CDR3 DNA reads TGTGCCAGCCAGACACTGCTTCAGGGGCGGCATCAGCCCCAGCATTTT. This translates into CASQTLLQGRHQPQHF.

The chain couples TRBV19 to TRBJ2-1, with no clear D. Deletions cut 0 bases from V and 9 bases from J, with 12 bases between. The CDR3 loop spans 14 amino acids. Looked up from germline, CDR1 is LNHDA and CDR2 is SQIVND (reference sequence). In DNA, the CDR3 is TGTGCCAGTAGTATAGATCGAGGTAGGAGTGAGCAGTTCTTC. This codes for CASSIDRGRSEQFF. The whole variable domain, filled in from reference TRBV19 and TRBJ2-1, reads DGGITQSPKYLFRKEGQNVTLSCEQNLNHDAMYWYRQDPGQGLRLIYYSQIVNDFQKGDIAEGYSVSREKKESFPLTVTSAQKNPTAFYLCASSIDRGRSEQFFGPGTRLTVL.

The chain uses TRBV10-1 and TRBJ2-1; maybe TRBD1 (6 bases). V dropped 6 bases and J dropped 7 bases, with 16 bases sitting between them. CDR1 WNHNN and CDR2 SYGVQD come from the germline V gene (reference sequence). This CDR3 has 14 residues. CDR3 DNA sequence: TGCGCCAGCAGCAAACTTCGGGACAATAATGAGCAGTTCTTC. The encoded protein is CASSKLRDNNEQFF.